Below, one T cell receptor (beta chain) is given with its context. The antigen remains undetermined. Primers included in the PCR were 60 Vbeta and 13 Jbeta primers. Profiling relied on immunoSEQ multiplex PCR, and the TCRdb table lists in-frame clones only, not all of them. The repertoire holds some 93,000 clones, 82% seen once, with under 4% in the top ten. These data belong to a study of cytomegalovirus exposure and HLA in healthy donors. Study results and caveats: Later analysis reportedly placed an Asian-associated ancestry cluster below the roughly 600-donor mean in N-insertions. Immune exposure data for these donors was limited to CMV serostatus. For presence/absence analyses, sequencing depth was assumed to be roughly uniform across donors. Later analysis revealed greater clonal expansion in HLA-associated TCR beta chains than in equally common others.

Germline-derived CDR1 and CDR2 are SGHRS and YFSETQ. J gave up 5 bases and V 4 bases, and 6 bases lay outside the gene matches. The CDR3 spans 14 residues. V is TRBV5-1 and J is TRBJ1-2; 9 nucleotides align to TRBD1. The specimen sequenced was PBMCs. The clonotype was recovered from a man aged 45-60 years in good health and CMV-seronegative. The CDR3 sequence is CASSPGQGWYGYTF. For the CDR3, the DNA is TGCGCCAGCAGCCCGGGACAGGGCTGGTATGGCTACACCTTC.